Included here is one T cell receptor (beta chain) sequence, with context. Its specificity is not known. CDR3 size: 16 residues. V was clipped by 5 bases and J by 2 bases, with 13 bases between them. Germline V gene lookup returns CDR1 LNHDA and CDR2 SQIVND (reference sequence). The data were obtained in a study of OX40 agonist ivuxolimab in advanced cancers. About the research overall: In three patients, partial responses were observed, one with hepatocellular carcinoma and two with cutaneous melanoma.

Study-wide points: In the expanded peripheral T cells, antigen specificity was never determined.

Clones were read by immunoSEQ multiplex PCR, and TCRdb kept only the in-frame ones, dropping some. This sample yields 50,000 or so clones, of which less than 90% are seen a single time; approximately 4.5% belongs to the top ten. The TCR originated in an adult with an advanced solid tumor such as melanoma, head and neck, liver or kidney cancer. Sample: CD4+ or CD8+ T cells sorted from blood, taken in a trial of the OX40 agonist ivuxolimab. The chain recombines TRBV19 with TRBJ2-6; D not certain. CDR3 amino acids: CASSPTTWPGANVLTF. DNA of the CDR3: TGTGCCAGTAGTCCAACAACTTGGCCTGGGGCCAACGTCCTGACTTTC.